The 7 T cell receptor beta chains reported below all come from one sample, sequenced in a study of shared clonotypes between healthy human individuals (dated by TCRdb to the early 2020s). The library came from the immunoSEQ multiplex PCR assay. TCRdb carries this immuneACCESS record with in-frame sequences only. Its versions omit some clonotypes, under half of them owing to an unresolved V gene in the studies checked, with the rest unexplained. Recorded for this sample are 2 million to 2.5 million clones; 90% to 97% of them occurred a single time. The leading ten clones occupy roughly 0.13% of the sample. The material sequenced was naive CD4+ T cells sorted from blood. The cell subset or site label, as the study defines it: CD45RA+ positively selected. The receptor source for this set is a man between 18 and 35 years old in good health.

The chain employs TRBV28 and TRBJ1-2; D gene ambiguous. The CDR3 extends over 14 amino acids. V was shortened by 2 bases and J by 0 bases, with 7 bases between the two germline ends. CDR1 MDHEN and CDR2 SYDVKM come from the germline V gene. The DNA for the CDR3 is TGTGCCAGCAGTTTACTTACAGCTAACTATGGCTACACCTTC. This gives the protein CASSLLTANYGYTF.

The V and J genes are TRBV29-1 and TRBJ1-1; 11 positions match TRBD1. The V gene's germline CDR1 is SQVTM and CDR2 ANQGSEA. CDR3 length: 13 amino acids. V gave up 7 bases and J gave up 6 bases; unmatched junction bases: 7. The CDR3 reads CSGERDRGSEAFF. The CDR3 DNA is TGCAGCGGGGAGCGGGACAGGGGGTCTGAAGCTTTCTTT.

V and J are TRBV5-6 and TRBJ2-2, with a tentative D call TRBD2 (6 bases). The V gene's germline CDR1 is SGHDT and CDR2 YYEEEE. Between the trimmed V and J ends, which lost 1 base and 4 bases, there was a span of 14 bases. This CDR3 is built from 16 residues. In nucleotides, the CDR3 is TGTGCCAGCAGCTTGAAACCGGGACTCTTCACCGGGGAGCTGTTTTTT. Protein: CASSLKPGLFTGELFF.

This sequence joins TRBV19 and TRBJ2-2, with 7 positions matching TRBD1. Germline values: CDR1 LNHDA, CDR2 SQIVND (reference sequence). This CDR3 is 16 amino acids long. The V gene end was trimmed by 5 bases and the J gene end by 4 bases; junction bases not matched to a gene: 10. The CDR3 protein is CASSWGTAISTGELFF. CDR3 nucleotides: TGTGCCAGTAGTTGGGGGACAGCTATTTCCACCGGGGAGCTGTTTTTT.

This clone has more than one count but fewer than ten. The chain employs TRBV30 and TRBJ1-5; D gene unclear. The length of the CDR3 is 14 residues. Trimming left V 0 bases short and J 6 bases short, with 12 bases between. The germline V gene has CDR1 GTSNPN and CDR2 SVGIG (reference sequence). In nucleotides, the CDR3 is TGTGCCTGGAGTGTTCCCGGGAACGGTCAGCCCCAGCATTTT. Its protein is CAWSVPGNGQPQHF.

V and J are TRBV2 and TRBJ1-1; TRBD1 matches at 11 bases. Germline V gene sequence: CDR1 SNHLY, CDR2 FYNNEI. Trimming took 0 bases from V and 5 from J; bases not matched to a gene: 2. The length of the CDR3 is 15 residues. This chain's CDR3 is CASSEADRGPTEAFF. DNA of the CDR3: TGTGCCAGCAGTGAAGCGGACAGGGGGCCGACTGAAGCTTTCTTT.

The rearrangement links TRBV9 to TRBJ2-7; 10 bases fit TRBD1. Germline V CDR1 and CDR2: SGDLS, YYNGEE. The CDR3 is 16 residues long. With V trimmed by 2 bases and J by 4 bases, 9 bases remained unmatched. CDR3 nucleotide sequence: TGTGCCAGCAGCGTCCGCGGGGACAGGGGTGGTTACGAGCAGTACTTC. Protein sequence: CASSVRGDRGGYEQYF.